Below are 2 T cell receptor beta chains sequenced from a single sample in a study of blood T cell repertoires in COVID-19. TCRdb keeps only in-frame clones here, not all; method: immunoSEQ multiplex PCR. The data hold 67,000 or so clones, with approximately 80% observed a single time. Source material: peripheral blood. These receptors all stem from a woman in her seventies with acute or convalescent COVID-19.

The rearrangement joins TRBV15 to TRBJ1-5; tentatively, D is TRBD1 (6 bases). This CDR3 is 15 amino acids long. V lost 5 bases, J lost 7 bases, and 18 bases lay in between. From germline, CDR1 is LNHNV and CDR2 YYDKDF (reference sequence). This CDR3 reads CATSDQTGGGQPQHF. The CDR3 DNA is TGTGCCACCAGCGACCAGACAGGAGGTGGACAGCCCCAGCATTTT.

The chain recombines TRBV11-2 with TRBJ2-3; D possibly corresponds to TRBD2 (5 bases). Trimming took 7 bases from V and 1 from J, leaving 15 bases between them. The CDR3 extends over 15 amino acids. The germline CDR1 and CDR2 sequences are SGHAT and FQNNGV. CDR3 DNA sequence: TGTGCCAGCACGCTTAACGGGAAGGGCACAGATACGCAGTATTTT. It codes for CASTLNGKGTDTQYF.